Below are 10 T cell receptor beta chains sequenced from a single sample in a study of regulatory T cells in long-lasting Graves disease. With iRepertoire HTBI primers and Arm-PCR of CDR3 regions, TCR beta libraries were built. TCRdb re-analysed the multiplex PCR reads in MiXCR, keeping a single row per CDR3 protein. The sample records about 420,000 distinct CDR3 sequences, about 25% being singletons. The time point here: persistent/refractory GD, antithyroid drugs over 5 years with positive TRAb. RNA from PBMCs was the source of the TCR library. The source material was peripheral blood mononuclear cells (PBMCs), sampled when the disease was refractory, from a patient treated with antithyroid drugs. These TCRs come from a female donor with Graves disease.

This clonotype was detected a few times. This chain uses TRBV7-6 with TRBJ2-5; 8 bases line up with TRBD2. V dropped 3 bases and J dropped 1; count of bases not matched to a gene: 7. This CDR3 region has 16 residues. Germline V gene data show CDR1 as SGHVS and CDR2 as FNYEAQ. The DNA of the CDR3 is TGTGCCAGCAGCTTTAGGGGACTAGGCGCCCAAGAGACCCAGTACTTC. Protein: CASSFRGLGAQETQYF.

About this clonotype: With a much larger clone just one base away, this may be a read error. The chain couples TRBV20-1 to TRBJ2-7; 9 bases are a match to TRBD2. Germline CDR1 reads DFQATT; CDR2 reads SNEGSKA (reference sequence). CDR3 length: 15 residues. Unmatched junction bases numbered 9, after V lost 1 base and J lost 5 bases. CDR3 in amino acids: CSARGLAGDTDEQYF. For the CDR3, the DNA is TGCAGTGCTAGAGGATTAGCGGGAGATACCGACGAGCAGTACTTC.

About this clonotype: This may come from a read error, since a much larger clone is one base off. CDR3 DNA: TGTGCCAGCAGTAAAGTGGGACTACTTTACAATGAGCAGTTCTTC. Its translation: CASSKVGLLYNEQFF. This chain connects TRBV2 to TRBJ2-5; 7 nucleotides agree with TRBD2. The end of the DNA fits TRBJ2-1 better, so the J call may be wrong. Germline-derived CDR1 and CDR2 are SNHLY and FYNNEI. This CDR3 comprises 15 residues.

This clonotype appeared a few times. The gene calls are TRBV19 and TRBJ2-7; either TRBD1 or TRBD2 may fit D (5 bases each). Trimming pared 8 bases from V and 6 bases from J, leaving 20 bases between. The CDR3 totals 14 residues. Germline-derived CDR1 and CDR2 are LNHDA and SQIVND (reference sequence). The DNA of the CDR3 is TGTGCCAGTTCCGCCGGGGCGCGAGTGGCCGAGCAGTACTTC. Translation gives CASSAGARVAEQYF. The full variable domain, with the rest looked up from reference TRBV19 and TRBJ2-7, is DGGITQSPKYLFRKEGQNVTLSCEQNLNHDAMYWYRQDPGQGLRLIYYSQIVNDFQKGDIAEGYSVSREKKESFPLTVTSAQKNPTAFYLCASSAGARVAEQYFGPGTRLTVT.

The genes are TRBV7-2 and TRBJ2-5; 9 nucleotides agree with TRBD2. Looked up from germline, CDR1 is SGHTA and CDR2 is FQGNSA. The CDR3 is 16 residues long. V shed 0 bases, J shed 4 bases, and the junction held 6 bases outside the gene matches. CDR3 nucleotides: TGTGCCAGCAGCTTAGCGCGAGCGGGAGGAGGAGAGACCCAGTACTTC. Its translation is CASSLARAGGGETQYF.

This chain joins TRBV4-3 and TRBJ1-2; TRBD1 agrees at 8 bases. The CDR3 totals 14 residues. Germline V gene lookup returns CDR1 LGHNA and CDR2 YSLEER. J was trimmed by 7 bases and V by 0 bases; bases with no gene match: 4. Here the CDR3 reads CASSQDRGRSGYTF. The CDR3 nucleotides are TGCGCCAGCAGCCAAGACAGGGGGCGGAGTGGCTACACCTTC.

Notes on this clonotype: Because the CDR3 is missing its conserved closing phenylalanine or tryptophan, this is likely a read error. CDR3 residues: CASRGSGRVIGELFC. The CDR3 nucleotides are TGTGCCAGCAGGGGCAGCGGGAGGGTGATCGGGGAGCTGTTTTGT. The chain couples TRBV28 to TRBJ2-2, with 10 bases matching TRBD2. The CDR3 spans 15 residues. Germline CDR1 reads MDHEN; CDR2 reads SYDVKM. Losses at the gene ends were 6 bases for V and 7 bases for J; bases not matched to a gene: 8.

J is TRBJ2-4 and V is TRBV5-1; D is unresolved. The CDR3 sequence is 15 residues long. Trimming pared 4 bases from V and 2 bases from J, leaving 13 bases between. The germline gives CDR1 SGHRS, CDR2 YFSETQ. The CDR3 here is CASSQNTEPKNIQYF. The CDR3 nucleotides read TGCGCCAGCAGCCAAAACACAGAGCCCAAAAACATTCAGTACTTC.

V usage is TRBV5-5 and J usage is TRBJ1-1, with D unclear. CDR1 SGHKS and CDR2 YYEKEE come from the germline V gene (reference sequence). The CDR3 loop spans 15 amino acids. Deletions cut 3 bases from V and 0 bases from J, with 12 bases between. The CDR3 region has the DNA TGTGCCAGCAGCTCAAGCCAGAACATGAACACTGAAGCTTTCTTT. Translating gives CASSSSQNMNTEAFF.

The rearrangement uses TRBV7-2 and TRBJ2-7; 9 bases are a match to TRBD2. The CDR3 totals 14 residues. Losses at the gene ends were 4 bases for V and 3 bases for J; bases not matched to a gene: 4. Germline V gene sequence: CDR1 SGHTA, CDR2 FQGNSA. CDR3 amino acids: CASSSEAGGYEQYF. CDR3 DNA: TGTGCCAGCAGCTCGGAAGCGGGAGGCTACGAGCAGTACTTC.